This TCR beta chain derives from a study of blood T cell repertoires in COVID-19. CDR3 length: 15 amino acids. The V and J ends lost 1 base and 10 bases, in that order; junction bases with no gene match: 8. The germline V gene encodes CDR1 SEHNR and CDR2 FQNEAQ (reference sequence). The repertoire was sequenced with immunoSEQ multiplex PCR; TCRdb's copy has only in-frame clones and lacks some. The sample records roughly 400,000 clones, around 90% being singletons. In terms of age and location, participants ranged from roughly 18 to 100 years and lived in 24 US areas. The chain combines TRBV7-9 with TRBJ2-1, with TRBD2 matching over 9 bases. The sequenced sample was PBMCs or T cells enriched from blood (not recorded which). This TCR was recovered from a woman aged 40 to 50 with acute COVID-19. The CDR3 DNA is TGTGCCAGCAGCTTAGAGAGGGGACTAGCATGGGAGCAGTTCTTC. As protein: CASSLERGLAWEQFF.